This T cell receptor (beta chain) was found in a study of T-cell memory formation after mild COVID-19. Study as a whole: Largely donor-specific sequence clusters came from a couple of donors.

Germline CDR1 is MNHEY and CDR2 is SVGAGI. The CDR3 length is 14 residues. The ends were cut back, 9 bases at V and 7 bases at J, with 19 bases in the middle. 5'RACE primed at constant segments yielded TCR alpha and TCR beta cDNA libraries bearing sample barcodes and UMIs. Using its own MiXCR run on the 5' RACE reads, TCRdb lists one record per CDR3 protein. The table lists about 610,000 distinct CDR3 sequences, roughly 17% of them singletons, with about 8.1% in the top ten. This clonotype has just a few counts. As yet, its antigen is unknown. Study observations and caveats: Later expanders leaned CD4+, whereas day 15 to 85 contracting clones were balanced CD4/CD8. Within pre-infection memory, some responding clones were found, suggesting cross-reactive memory joined.

The chain combines TRBV6-5 with TRBJ1-5; no clear D gene. This sequence originates from an adult woman who had mild COVID-19 (a few samples of this study predate the infection). Cell type and time point are not known. Sequences were obtained from PBMCs or a T cell subset sorted from them (not recorded which). The CDR3 coding sequence is TGTGCCAGTTCCCGGGTTCTTGGAGCACAGCCCCAGCATTTT. This gives the protein CASSRVLGAQPQHF.